Listed here are 26 T cell receptor beta chains from one sample, sequenced in a study of blood T cell repertoires in COVID-19. The data were produced by immunoSEQ multiplex PCR, yet TCRdb's version contains in-frame clones alone and is incomplete. Seen here are over 150,000 clones, about 86% observed once, and the top ten hold about 7.3%. The specimen sequenced was PBMCs or T cells enriched from blood (not recorded which). The receptor source for this set is a man between 45 and 60 years old who had recovered from COVID-19.

This chain joins TRBV7-2 and TRBJ2-3; D is possibly TRBD1 (6 bases). There are 15 residues in the CDR3. V lost 5 bases, J lost 0 bases, and 12 bases lay in between. CDR1 is SGHTA, CDR2 FQGNSA, per germline. CDR3 nucleotides: TGTGCCAGCAGCCCATCGGGACATAGCACAGATACGCAGTATTTT. Translating gives CASSPSGHSTDTQYF.

The chain links TRBV4-2 to TRBJ1-1, with 10 nucleotides matching TRBD1. The V segment lost 1 base and the J segment 3 bases; nucleotides outside the gene matches: 5. CDR1 is LGHNA, CDR2 YNFKEQ, per germline. The length of the CDR3 is 16 residues. The CDR3 DNA is TGTGCCAGCAGCCAAGGGGACAGGGGTCGGTACACTGAAGCTTTCTTT. It encodes CASSQGDRGRYTEAFF.

This chain joins TRBV5-1 and TRBJ2-2; D gene uncertain. Germline V CDR1 and CDR2: SGHRS, YFSETQ. V dropped 5 bases and J dropped 3 bases, with 8 bases sitting between them. The CDR3 loop spans 13 amino acids. The CDR3 loop reads CASSPFYTGELFF. CDR3 sequence (DNA): TGCGCCAGCAGTCCCTTCTACACCGGGGAGCTGTTTTTT.

This chain links TRBV30 with TRBJ1-6, with 9 nucleotides matching TRBD1. The junction had 6 bases not matched to a gene; V was cut back by 2 bases and J by 10 bases. The CDR3 runs to 14 residues. Germline values: CDR1 GTSNPN, CDR2 SVGIG (reference sequence). CDR3 nucleotides: TGTGCCTGGAGTACCGGGACAGGGAGCTCACCCCTCCACTTT. Protein product: CAWSTGTGSSPLHF.

The chain couples TRBV19 to TRBJ1-2; 10 positions agree with TRBD1. Germline V CDR1 and CDR2: LNHDA, SQIVND (reference sequence). This CDR3 is built from 13 residues. Unmatched junction bases numbered 7, after V lost 7 bases and J lost 8 bases. The CDR3 region has the DNA TGTGCCAGTACCCCCCGACAGGGGGCGGGCTACACCTTC. Translation gives CASTPRQGAGYTF.

This clone showed up just once. This chain connects TRBV4-2 to TRBJ2-1; TRBD2 aligns across 12 bases. This CDR3 contains 15 residues. J gave up 7 bases and V 3 bases, and 4 bases lay outside the gene matches. Germline CDR1 reads LGHNA; CDR2 reads YNFKEQ. DNA of the CDR3: TGTGCCAGCAGCCACGGGACTAGCGGGTGGAATGAGCAGTTCTTC. It yields the protein CASSHGTSGWNEQFF.

This rearrangement joins TRBV18 to TRBJ2-1; TRBD2 agrees at 12 bases. Germline values: CDR1 KGHSH, CDR2 LQKENI. This CDR3 region has 14 residues. V was pared by 8 bases and J by 7 bases, with 6 bases of the junction left unmatched. The chain's CDR3 is CASHLAGGRNEQFF. CDR3 DNA sequence: TGTGCCAGCCACCTAGCGGGGGGGCGGAATGAGCAGTTCTTC. The entire variable domain, with the rest obtained from reference TRBV18 and TRBJ2-1, is as follows: NAGVMQNPRHLVRRRGQEARLRCSPMKGHSHVYWYRQLPEEGLKFMVYLQKENIIDESGMPKERFSAEFPKEGPSILRIQQVVRGDSAAYFCASHLAGGRNEQFFGPGTRLTVL.

V usage is TRBV7-2 and J usage is TRBJ2-5, with 7 bases identical to TRBD1. Per the germline V gene, CDR1 is SGHTA and CDR2 is FQGNSA. The CDR3 consists of 15 residues. J gave up 5 bases and V 3 bases, and 9 bases lay outside the gene matches. This chain's CDR3 is CASSFQRQGRETQYF. CDR3 bases: TGTGCCAGCAGCTTCCAGCGACAGGGCCGGGAGACCCAGTACTTC.

The chain carries TRBV5-6 and TRBJ1-5; the D is unclear. V was cut by 4 bases and J by 6 bases, with 14 bases left in between. The CDR3 runs to 14 residues. Germline V CDR1 and CDR2: SGHDT, YYEEEE. Here the CDR3 DNA reads TGTGCCAGCAGCCAAGACGGAGGGTTTCAGCCCCAGCATTTT. It is translated as CASSQDGGFQPQHF. The full variable domain, with the rest looked up from reference TRBV5-6 and TRBJ1-5, is DAGVTQSPTHLIKTRGQQVTLRCSPKSGHDTVSWYQQALGQGPQFIFQYYEEEERQRGNFPDRFSGHQFPNYSSELNVNALLLGDSALYLCASSQDGGFQPQHFGDGTRLSIL.

The V call is TRBV3-1 (or the pseudogene TRBV3-2), the J call TRBJ1-1; 10 bases match TRBD1. CDR1 and CDR2 from the germline V gene are LGHDT and YNNKEL (reference sequence). The ends lost 4 bases at V and 3 bases at J; junction bases unmatched: 8. The CDR3 loop spans 16 amino acids. CDR3 coding DNA: TGTGCCAGCAGCCCATACGACAGGGGGCGGCACACTGAAGCTTTCTTT. It specifies CASSPYDRGRHTEAFF.

The CDR3: CASSKWGLAGGPPYNEQFF. In DNA form, the CDR3 reads TGTGCCAGTAGTAAATGGGGACTAGCGGGGGGGCCCCCCTACAATGAGCAGTTCTTC. V is TRBV19 and J is TRBJ2-1, with 16 bases lining up with TRBD2. CDR1 and CDR2 (germline): LNHDA, SQIVND (reference sequence). There are 19 residues in the CDR3. V lost 4 bases to trimming and J lost 2 bases; unmatched junction nucleotides: 8.

The chain links TRBV7-9 to TRBJ1-2; possibly TRBD1 for D (6 bases). CDR1 and CDR2 from the germline V gene are SEHNR and FQNEAQ (reference sequence). The V gene lost 4 bases and the J gene lost 0 bases, with 18 bases spanning the gap. The CDR3 has 17 amino acids. The CDR3 DNA sequence: TGTGCCAGCAGCTCGCGGTCCGACAGGTTCACTAACTATGGCTACACCTTC. Its protein is CASSSRSDRFTNYGYTF. The variable domain in full, with the rest retrieved from reference TRBV7-9 and TRBJ1-2, is DTGVSQNPRHKITKRGQNVTFRCDPISEHNRLYWYRQTLGQGPEFLTYFQNEAQLEKSRLLSDRFSAERPKGSFSTLEIQRTEQGDSAMYLCASSSRSDRFTNYGYTFGSGTRLTVV.

The chain joins TRBV7-8 to TRBJ1-1; 7 nucleotides line up with TRBD1. This CDR3 region has 14 residues. Germline assignment: CDR1 SGHVS and CDR2 FQNEAQ. V gave up 1 base and J gave up 5 bases; unmatched junction bases: 4. The CDR3 DNA is TGTGCCAGCAGCTTAGACCAGGGGGTAACTGAAGCTTTCTTT. It yields the protein CASSLDQGVTEAFF.

The chain uses TRBV18 and TRBJ2-7; 10 nucleotides agree with TRBD1. CDR1 and CDR2 (germline): KGHSH, LQKENI. The CDR3 consists of 14 residues. V lost 3 bases, J lost 7 bases, and 6 bases stayed unmatched. The CDR3 bases are TGTGCCAGCTCACCGCGGACAGGGGGAGAAGAGCAGTACTTC. Translated: CASSPRTGGEEQYF.

The chain recombines TRBV5-6 with TRBJ1-1; D may be TRBD1 (5 bases). Trimming shortened V by 4 bases and J by 4 bases, and 17 bases separated the two germline ends. The germline V gene encodes CDR1 SGHDT and CDR2 YYEEEE. The CDR3 contains 15 residues. In nucleotides, the CDR3 is TGTGCCAGCAGCGTTTCCTCCAGGGTTTCCACTGAAGCTTTCTTT. Translating gives CASSVSSRVSTEAFF.

This clone was seen a few times. V is TRBV2 and J is TRBJ1-2, with D tentatively TRBD1 (6 bases). The CDR3 length is 16 residues. The ends were cut back, 6 bases at V and 1 base at J, with 18 bases in the middle. Germline CDR1 SNHLY, CDR2 FYNNEI. In nucleotides, the CDR3 is TGTGCCAGCAGGGTGCAGGGGTCAGCCATTAACTATGGCTACACCTTC. It yields the protein CASRVQGSAINYGYTF.

The chain carries TRBV9 and TRBJ2-1; D remains ambiguous. CDR1 and CDR2 (germline): SGDLS, YYNGEE. V was cut by 2 bases and J by 1 base, with 7 bases left in between. CDR3 length: 14 residues. CDR3 residues: CASSVRVSYNEQFF. CDR3 coding DNA: TGTGCCAGCAGCGTGAGAGTTTCCTACAATGAGCAGTTCTTC.

This chain joins TRBV18 and TRBJ1-3; D not resolved. The CDR3 has 17 amino acids. Germline CDR1 is KGHSH and CDR2 is LQKENI. The V end lost 2 bases, the J end lost 0 bases, and 14 bases lay between the germline ends. The CDR3 DNA reads TGTGCCAGCTCACCAAATCGAGAGCGGGACTCTGGAAACACCATATATTTT. It encodes CASSPNRERDSGNTIYF. Together with reference TRBV18 and TRBJ1-3, the CDR3 gives the full variable domain: NAGVMQNPRHLVRRRGQEARLRCSPMKGHSHVYWYRQLPEEGLKFMVYLQKENIIDESGMPKERFSAEFPKEGPSILRIQQVVRGDSAAYFCASSPNRERDSGNTIYFGEGSWLTVV.

The CDR3 protein is CASSFTTYGYTF. CDR3 nucleotide sequence: TGTGCCAGCAGTTTCACAACCTATGGCTACACCTTC. The chain employs TRBV12-3 or TRBV12-4 and TRBJ1-2; D unresolved. The CDR3 has 12 amino acids. V was pared by 3 bases and J by 4 bases, with 6 bases between.

The chain joins TRBV5-1 to TRBJ1-4; D is perhaps TRBD1 (5 bases). The CDR3 contains 14 residues. The germline gives CDR1 SGHRS, CDR2 YFSETQ. V was clipped by 4 bases and J by 6 bases, with 13 bases between them. The CDR3 region has the DNA TGCGCCAGCAGCCCAGCGGGGGGGTATGAAAAACTGTTTTTT. Translation: CASSPAGGYEKLFF.

V usage is TRBV11-2 and J usage is TRBJ2-1, with D unresolved. Trimming took 2 bases from V and 4 from J, leaving 6 bases between them. CDR1 and CDR2 (germline): SGHAT, FQNNGV. The CDR3 extends over 13 amino acids. The CDR3 DNA reads TGTGCCAGCAGCTTAACACCGTACAATGAGCAGTTCTTC. This encodes CASSLTPYNEQFF.

V is TRBV15 and J is TRBJ2-5, with 9 bases fitting TRBD2. From germline, CDR1 is LNHNV and CDR2 YYDKDF (reference sequence). This CDR3 is built from 16 residues. The V segment lost 4 bases and the J segment 1 base; nucleotides outside the gene matches: 7. CDR3 amino acids: CATSNGGGGAQETQYF. The CDR3 DNA follows: TGTGCCACCAGCAATGGCGGCGGGGGGGCCCAAGAGACCCAGTACTTC.

The CDR3 is CASSLRAGGRRDTGELFF. In DNA form, the CDR3 reads TGTGCCAGTAGTCTCCGAGCGGGGGGGCGGCGGGACACCGGGGAGCTGTTTTTT. V usage is TRBV19 and J usage is TRBJ2-2; TRBD2 agrees at 10 bases. This CDR3 spans 18 amino acids. Germline V gene lookup returns CDR1 LNHDA and CDR2 SQIVND (reference sequence). Trimming took 5 bases from V and 3 from J; bases not matched to a gene: 12. The variable domain in full, completed from reference TRBV19 and TRBJ2-2, reads DGGITQSPKYLFRKEGQNVTLSCEQNLNHDAMYWYRQDPGQGLRLIYYSQIVNDFQKGDIAEGYSVSREKKESFPLTVTSAQKNPTAFYLCASSLRAGGRRDTGELFFGEGSRLTVL.

V gene TRBV14 combines with J gene TRBJ1-4, with 9 bases matching TRBD1. This CDR3 is built from 15 residues. V shed 1 base, J shed 8 bases, and the junction held 5 bases outside the gene matches. The germline V gene encodes CDR1 SGHDN and CDR2 FVKESK. The CDR3 here is CASSQGDRVREKLFF. The DNA of the CDR3 is TGTGCCAGCAGCCAAGGGGACAGGGTGAGGGAAAAACTGTTTTTT.

This chain joins TRBV3-1 (or the pseudogene TRBV3-2) and TRBJ1-1; the D gene is possibly TRBD1 (5 bases). CDR1 LGHDT and CDR2 YNNKEL come from the germline V gene (reference sequence). The CDR3 contains 13 residues. Trimming removed 0 bases from V and 11 bases from J, with 13 bases in between. CDR3 DNA: TGTGCCAGCAGCCAAGATGATCAGGGTTGGGCTTTCTTT. Translation: CASSQDDQGWAFF.

The chain joins TRBV10-3 to TRBJ2-7, with 11 bases aligning to TRBD1. This CDR3 comprises 14 residues. The V gene end was trimmed by 3 bases and the J gene end by 6 bases; junction bases not matched to a gene: 4. CDR1 and CDR2 from the germline V gene are ENHRY and SYGVKD. The CDR3, as DNA: TGTGCCATCAGTGATAAGGGGACAGGGGGCGAGCAGTACTTC. Translating gives CAISDKGTGGEQYF.